These 28 T cell receptor beta chains share one sample of origin, sequenced in a study of shared clonotypes between healthy human individuals. Data came from immunoSEQ multiplex PCR; TCRdb stores just in-frame clones and leaves some out. The sample lists roughly 2 million clones; approximately 94% were seen once. Sequencing was carried out using naive CD4+ T cells sorted from blood. Subset here: CD45RA+ positively selected. Receptors originate from a young man in good health.

CDR3 nucleotides: TGTGCCAGCAGAACCGGGACAGGGAGCAATCAGCCCCAGCATTTT. Protein product: CASRTGTGSNQPQHF. The chain has TRBV2 and TRBJ1-5; TRBD1 aligns across 9 bases. The CDR3 covers 15 residues. The germline CDR1 and CDR2 sequences are SNHLY and FYNNEI. Germline trimming cut 6 bases from V and 1 base from J; bases unmatched to any gene: 4.

This sequence joins TRBV5-1 and TRBJ1-5; TRBD1 aligns across 7 bases. The germline V gene encodes CDR1 SGHRS and CDR2 YFSETQ. CDR3 length: 15 amino acids. Trimming cost V 0 bases and J 3 bases; bases outside gene matches: 3. CDR3 protein: CASSLDGQVNQPQHF. CDR3 nucleotides: TGCGCCAGCAGCTTGGACGGACAGGTCAATCAGCCCCAGCATTTT. The full variable domain, its missing parts supplied by reference TRBV5-1 and TRBJ1-5, is KAGVTQTPRYLIKTRGQQVTLSCSPISGHRSVSWYQQTPGQGLQFLFEYFSETQRNKGNFPGRFSGRQFSNSRSEMNVSTLELGDSALYLCASSLDGQVNQPQHFGDGTRLSIL.

The CDR3 loop reads CASSLDGRRQETQYF. The CDR3 coding sequence is TGTGCCAGCAGCTTAGACGGGAGACGGCAAGAGACCCAGTACTTC. V usage is TRBV7-9 and J usage is TRBJ2-5, with D tentatively TRBD2 (6 bases). CDR3 length: 15 amino acids. Trimming took off 1 base at V and 2 bases at J, with 11 bases between the two ends. CDR1 is SEHNR, CDR2 FQNEAQ, per germline (reference sequence).

The chain carries TRBV4-3 and TRBJ1-6; D remains ambiguous. Germline V gives CDR1 LGHNA, CDR2 YSLEER. Trimming took off 0 bases at V and 0 bases at J, with 9 bases between the two ends. This CDR3 contains 17 residues. This CDR3 is CASSQEVWSSYNSPLHF. In DNA form, the CDR3 reads TGCGCCAGCAGCCAAGAGGTCTGGAGCTCCTATAATTCACCCCTCCACTTT.

The chain combines TRBV4-1 with TRBJ2-7, with TRBD1 identical over 7 bases. V lost 1 base, J lost 2 bases, and 5 bases stayed unmatched. The CDR3 has 15 residues. CDR1 and CDR2 (germline): MGHRA, YSYEKL. The CDR3 DNA is TGCGCCAGCAGCCAAGGACAGGGTCTGACCTACGAGCAGTACTTC. Translated, it gives CASSQGQGLTYEQYF.

The chain employs TRBV30 and TRBJ1-5; tentatively, D is TRBD1 (6 bases). Trimming removed 2 bases at V and 6 bases at J, with 20 bases between. CDR1 is GTSNPN and CDR2 is SVGIG in the germline V gene (reference sequence). The CDR3 consists of 16 residues. The CDR3 spells CAWSPQQGLGTQPQHF. As DNA, the CDR3 is TGTGCCTGGAGTCCCCAACAGGGTTTAGGTACTCAGCCCCAGCATTTT.

The chain employs TRBV6-5 and TRBJ1-5; D not certain. Germline CDR1 is MNHEY and CDR2 is SVGAGI. The V end was cut by 7 bases, the J end by 7 bases, with 20 bases between. This CDR3 is 15 amino acids long. CDR3: CASKALKSLGQPQHF. The CDR3 bases are TGTGCCAGCAAGGCCCTAAAAAGTTTGGGGCAGCCCCAGCATTTT.

This rearrangement joins TRBV9 to TRBJ2-3, with TRBD2 as a possible D gene (6 bases). V lost 0 bases to trimming and J lost 2 bases, with 16 bases between them. The CDR3 is 17 residues long. In germline, CDR1 is SGDLS, CDR2 YYNGEE. CDR3 loop: CASSVEVGSANTDTQYF. For the CDR3, the DNA is TGTGCCAGCAGCGTAGAGGTCGGGAGTGCCAACACAGATACGCAGTATTTT.

The gene calls are TRBV7-8 and TRBJ1-1; weak D call: TRBD1 (6 bases). CDR1 SGHVS and CDR2 FQNEAQ come from the germline V gene. V lost 5 bases to trimming and J lost 4 bases, with 11 bases between them. CDR3 length equals 13 residues. CDR3 loop: CASSQGRSTEAFF. The CDR3 DNA sequence: TGTGCCAGCAGCCAGGGGAGAAGCACTGAAGCTTTCTTT.

The rearrangement uses TRBV27 and TRBJ1-2, with 7 bases lining up with TRBD1. The CDR3 runs 14 residues. V gave up 6 bases and J gave up 6 bases; unmatched junction bases: 10. Looked up from germline, CDR1 is MNHEY and CDR2 is SMNVEV (reference sequence). DNA of the CDR3: TGTGCCAGCAGACGTTGGGAGGGGGCGCATGGCTACACCTTC. It yields the protein CASRRWEGAHGYTF.

As regards this clone: The sample holds other DNA sequences that translate to the same CDR3. This chain connects TRBV6-1 to TRBJ2-1, with D possibly called TRBD1 or TRBD2 (6 bases each). This CDR3 has 15 residues. Germline V CDR1 and CDR2: MNHNS, SASEGT. The germline V and J ends were trimmed by 0 bases and 4 bases, with 10 bases remaining between them. CDR3: CASSEAGGAYNEQFF. In DNA, the CDR3 is TGTGCCAGCAGTGAAGCGGGGGGCGCTTACAATGAGCAGTTCTTC.

V gene TRBV10-3 combines with J gene TRBJ2-1, with TRBD1 matching 7 bases. There are 14 residues in the CDR3. V was pared by 2 bases and J by 6 bases, with 4 bases of the junction left unmatched. The germline V gene encodes CDR1 ENHRY and CDR2 SYGVKD. The CDR3 is CAISERWDSNEQFF. The CDR3 region has the DNA TGTGCCATCAGTGAGAGGTGGGACAGCAATGAGCAGTTCTTC.

The chain uses TRBV6-5 and TRBJ1-5; 10 bases map to TRBD1. The CDR3 spans 14 residues. The V gene end was trimmed by 6 bases and the J gene end by 8 bases; junction bases not matched to a gene: 7. CDR1 and CDR2 from the germline V gene are MNHEY and SVGAGI. The CDR3 region has the DNA TGTGCCAGCAGCCGGGACAGGGGAGGGAAGCCCCAGCATTTT. Its translation is CASSRDRGGKPQHF.

This clone was observed once. This chain connects TRBV4-3 to TRBJ2-2; a possible D gene is TRBD1 (5 bases). The CDR3 totals 13 residues. Germline-derived CDR1 and CDR2 are LGHNA and YSLEER. V shed 4 bases and J shed 9 bases, with 12 bases lying between them. CDR3 coding DNA: TGCGCCAGCAGCCCCACTTGGGGCTGGGAGCTGTTTTTT. The encoded protein is CASSPTWGWELFF.

The chain joins TRBV6-6 to TRBJ1-6; no definite D call. The CDR3 consists of 16 residues. Germline values: CDR1 MNHNY, CDR2 SVGAGI (reference sequence). V shed 1 base and J shed 2 bases, with 9 bases lying between them. CDR3 in DNA: TGTGCCAGCAGTTACTTACAAGAGACCTATAATTCACCCCTCCACTTT. Protein: CASSYLQETYNSPLHF.

The rearrangement links TRBV6-1 to TRBJ2-6, with 8 bases lining up with TRBD2. CDR1 and CDR2 (germline): MNHNS, SASEGT. The CDR3 has 15 amino acids. V was pared by 7 bases and J by 3 bases, with 5 bases of the junction left unmatched. The DNA of the CDR3 is TGTGCCAGCACGGGAGGGGGGCTTGGGGCCAACGTCCTGACTTTC. Protein product: CASTGGGLGANVLTF.

This chain connects TRBV18 to TRBJ1-1; D is unresolved. The V gene's germline CDR1 is KGHSH and CDR2 LQKENI. Trimming took off 2 bases at V and 4 bases at J, with 5 bases between the two ends. This CDR3 spans 12 amino acids. The CDR3 here is CASSPILTEAFF. Here the CDR3 DNA reads TGTGCCAGCTCACCAATACTCACTGAAGCTTTCTTT.

This chain links TRBV6-5 with TRBJ1-2; no reliable D call. The CDR3 length is 14 residues. The germline CDR1 and CDR2 sequences are MNHEY and SVGAGI. V lost 8 bases and J lost 7, with 20 bases in between. CDR3 in amino acids: CASGRAGQQGGYTF. Written as DNA, the CDR3 is TGTGCCAGCGGAAGGGCGGGTCAGCAAGGTGGCTACACCTTC.

The chain is built from TRBV7-2 and TRBJ1-5; D possibly corresponds to TRBD1 (5 bases). This CDR3 region has 13 residues. The ends were cut back, 4 bases at V and 5 bases at J, with 9 bases in the middle. Germline loops: CDR1 SGHTA, CDR2 FQGNSA. The CDR3 sequence: CASSSQGDQPQHF. The CDR3 nucleotides read TGTGCCAGCAGCTCCCAGGGAGATCAGCCCCAGCATTTT.

The rearrangement uses TRBV10-3 and TRBJ1-4; a possible D gene is TRBD1 (5 bases). The CDR3 extends over 15 amino acids. V was clipped by 3 bases and J by 3 bases, with 11 bases between them. Germline CDR1 and CDR2: ENHRY and SYGVKD. Written as DNA, the CDR3 is TGTGCCATCAGTGATGGGGGAGGGTCTAATGAAAAACTGTTTTTT. It is translated as CAISDGGGSNEKLFF.

The genes are TRBV28 and TRBJ2-7; D unclear. The germline V gene has CDR1 MDHEN and CDR2 SYDVKM. V was trimmed by 8 bases and J by 0 bases, leaving 14 bases between them. CDR3 length equals 14 residues. As DNA, the CDR3 is TGTGCCAGCCGCTATTCTCAGATCTCCTACGAGCAGTACTTC. Protein: CASRYSQISYEQYF.

DNA of the CDR3: TGTGCCAGCAGCTTAGCGGGTGCGAGCGGCTACGAGCAGTACTTC. Protein sequence: CASSLAGASGYEQYF. The rearrangement links TRBV7-9 to TRBJ2-7, with TRBD2 as a possible D gene (5 bases). Trimming shortened V by 0 bases and J by 3 bases, and 12 bases separated the two germline ends. This CDR3 comprises 15 residues. Germline V gene data show CDR1 as SEHNR and CDR2 as FQNEAQ (reference sequence).

This clone was recorded once. CDR3 region: CASSGSGAHEQYF. The DNA of the CDR3 is TGTGCCAGCAGTGGTAGCGGGGCCCACGAGCAGTACTTC. This chain connects TRBV2 to TRBJ2-7, with 8 bases lining up with TRBD2. V trimming: 4 bases; J trimming: 5 bases; junction bases outside the gene matches: 4. The CDR3 length is 13 residues. In germline, CDR1 is SNHLY, CDR2 FYNNEI.

The chain uses TRBV7-9 and TRBJ2-5; 7 bases map to TRBD1. Germline V lookup: CDR1 SEHNR, CDR2 FQNEAQ (reference sequence). This CDR3 is built from 14 residues. V shed 7 bases, J shed 2 bases, and the junction held 7 bases outside the gene matches. CDR3 in DNA: TGTGCCAGCAACAGGGACAGCCCTCAAGAGACCCAGTACTTC. Protein sequence: CASNRDSPQETQYF.

V gene TRBV5-1 combines with J gene TRBJ2-1, with 8 positions matching TRBD2. The J segment lost 2 bases and the V segment lost 3 bases, leaving 7 bases of the junction unmatched. Germline CDR1 reads SGHRS; CDR2 reads YFSETQ. The CDR3 has 16 residues. CDR3 residues: CASSSQAGEPYNEQFF. CDR3 nucleotides: TGCGCCAGCAGCTCGCAAGCGGGGGAACCCTACAATGAGCAGTTCTTC.

V usage is TRBV5-4 and J usage is TRBJ2-4; 9 bases line up with TRBD1. In germline, CDR1 is SGHNT, CDR2 YYREEE (reference sequence). V shed 3 bases, J shed 3 bases, and the junction held 4 bases outside the gene matches. This CDR3 region has 15 residues. CDR3 sequence (DNA): TGTGCCAGCAGCTGGGACAGGGAAAGCAAAAACATTCAGTACTTC. Amino acid sequence: CASSWDRESKNIQYF.

This clone was detected once. The same CDR3 also results from other DNA sequences found in this sample. The chain is built from TRBV30 and TRBJ2-7; 7 nucleotides agree with TRBD1. This CDR3 contains 12 residues. Germline values: CDR1 GTSNPN, CDR2 SVGIG (reference sequence). V dropped 3 bases and J dropped 3; count of bases not matched to a gene: 2. The CDR3 region is CAWSRQGYEQYF. The CDR3 nucleotides are TGTGCCTGGAGCCGACAGGGCTACGAGCAGTACTTC.

The chain joins TRBV11-3 to TRBJ1-6; 10 bases are shared with TRBD1. J gave up 6 bases and V 4 bases, and 6 bases lay outside the gene matches. This CDR3 has 16 residues. The germline V gene encodes CDR1 SGHNT and CDR2 YENEEA. The CDR3 sequence: CASSSTGGRPNSPLHF. The DNA of the CDR3 is TGTGCCAGCAGCTCGACAGGGGGCCGCCCTAATTCACCCCTCCACTTT.